A single sample gave rise to the 32 T cell receptor beta chains below, sequenced in a study of CD8 T cells in ankylosing spondylitis. Study-level findings and limits: What appeared characteristic of ankylosing spondylitis blood was a TCR beta motif of fewer than ten highly homologous variants.

MiXCR, applied by TCRdb to the 5' RACE reads, yields one record per CDR3 protein. The sample has approximately 400,000 distinct CDR3 sequences; about 25% are singletons. Antigens for these TCRs are unknown. Sequenced material: blood, either unsorted or a sorted T cell fraction (not recorded which). Receptors originate from a male donor with ankylosing spondylitis.

The chain is built from TRBV7-9 and TRBJ2-1; TRBD2 is a possible D gene (6 bases). Trimming took 5 bases from V and 6 from J, leaving 17 bases between them. CDR1 is SEHNR, CDR2 FQNEAQ, per germline (reference sequence). This CDR3 has 15 amino acids. CDR3 in amino acids: CASSPPGGSGNEQFF. CDR3 coding DNA: TGTGCCAGCAGCCCCCCTGGAGGTAGCGGCAATGAGCAGTTCTTC. The variable domain in full, completed from reference TRBV7-9 and TRBJ2-1, reads DTGVSQNPRHKITKRGQNVTFRCDPISEHNRLYWYRQTLGQGPEFLTYFQNEAQLEKSRLLSDRFSAERPKGSFSTLEIQRTEQGDSAMYLCASSPPGGSGNEQFFGPGTRLTVL.

The chain recombines TRBV29-1 with TRBJ2-3; 11 nucleotides align to TRBD2. The CDR3 spans 16 residues. Unmatched junction bases numbered 9, after V lost 7 bases and J lost 0 bases. Germline lookup yields CDR1 SQVTM and CDR2 ANQGSEA. The CDR3 loop reads CSGMGWTSGSTDTQYF. In nucleotides, the CDR3 is TGCAGCGGGATGGGATGGACTAGCGGGAGCACAGATACGCAGTATTTT.

This chain joins TRBV11-1 and TRBJ2-3; 7 nucleotides align to TRBD2. The CDR3 extends over 18 amino acids. Germline loops: CDR1 SGHAT, CDR2 FQDESV (reference sequence). The junction had 12 bases not matched to a gene; V was cut back by 2 bases and J by 1 base. Written as DNA, the CDR3 is TGTGCCAGCAGCTTAATAATGCGGGGGACGAAAGGCACAGATACGCAGTATTTT. It codes for CASSLIMRGTKGTDTQYF. Together with reference TRBV11-1 and TRBJ2-3, the CDR3 gives the full variable domain: EAEVAQSPRYKITEKSQAVAFWCDPISGHATLYWYRQILGQGPELLVQFQDESVVDDSQLPKDRFSAERLKGVDSTLKIQPAELGDSAMYLCASSLIMRGTKGTDTQYFGPGTRLTVL.

This clonotype has only a few counts. This chain connects TRBV5-1 to TRBJ2-5; no reliable D call. V was trimmed by 0 bases and J by 5 bases, leaving 14 bases between them. Germline V lookup: CDR1 SGHRS, CDR2 YFSETQ. The CDR3 runs 15 residues. The CDR3 region is CASSLEAPFAETQYF. The CDR3 DNA sequence: TGCGCCAGCAGCTTGGAGGCCCCCTTCGCGGAGACCCAGTACTTC.

The gene calls are TRBV12-5 and TRBJ2-1; D unclear. Per the germline V gene, CDR1 is LGHNT and CDR2 is FRNRAP. The CDR3 consists of 13 residues. V gave up 4 bases and J gave up 0 bases, with 4 bases separating them. The CDR3 sequence is CASGSGSYNEQFF. CDR3 DNA sequence: TGTGCTAGTGGTTCAGGCTCCTACAATGAGCAGTTCTTC.

For the CDR3, the DNA is TGCAGTGCTAGAGATCGCTGGAGCTCGGGTTGGGCTTTCTTT. It is translated as CSARDRWSSGWAFF. The rearrangement joins TRBV20-1 to TRBJ1-1; no definite D call. The germline gives CDR1 DFQATT, CDR2 SNEGSKA (reference sequence). Between the trimmed V and J ends, which lost 0 bases and 11 bases, there was a span of 19 bases. This CDR3 has 14 residues.

The CDR3 bases are TGTGCCAGCAGCGTCAGGGGAGGATACGGAAACACCATATATTTT. As protein: CASSVRGGYGNTIYF. J is TRBJ1-3 and V is TRBV9, with TRBD1 as a possible D gene (6 bases). The CDR3 runs 15 residues. V was cut by 2 bases and J by 4 bases, with 13 bases left in between. Germline loops: CDR1 SGDLS, CDR2 YYNGEE.

The rearrangement uses TRBV24-1 and TRBJ2-2, with D tentatively TRBD1 (6 bases). The CDR3 loop spans 17 amino acids. In germline, CDR1 is KGHDR, CDR2 SFDVKD. V was clipped by 0 bases and J by 0 bases, with 10 bases between them. The CDR3, as DNA: TGTGCCACCAGTGATTTGACCGGACAGTCGAACACCGGGGAGCTGTTTTTT. It translates to CATSDLTGQSNTGELFF.

This clonotype was observed a handful of times. The chain joins TRBV5-1 to TRBJ2-3; weak D call: TRBD2 (5 bases). The CDR3 consists of 15 residues. Per the germline V gene, CDR1 is SGHRS and CDR2 is YFSETQ. V lost 3 bases, J lost 1 base, and 12 bases lay in between. The CDR3 reads CASSYGLRRTDTQYF. In DNA, the CDR3 is TGCGCCAGCAGCTATGGACTCAGACGCACAGATACGCAGTATTTT.

The chain couples TRBV11-1 to TRBJ2-5, with TRBD1 matching over 9 bases. The V gene end was trimmed by 5 bases and the J gene end by 5 bases; junction bases not matched to a gene: 18. The CDR3 sequence is 18 residues long. Germline loops: CDR1 SGHAT, CDR2 FQDESV (reference sequence). The CDR3 protein is CASSLTRTGELILETQYF. CDR3 bases: TGTGCCAGCAGCCTTACTCGGACAGGGGAATTAATTCTGGAGACCCAGTACTTC.

Regarding this clonotype: The junction and the germline gene differ at one end; a read error may be behind it. The V call is TRBV20-1, the J call TRBJ1-1; D unclear. The V gene's germline CDR1 is DFQATT and CDR2 SNEGSKA (reference sequence). The CDR3 is 11 residues long. This CDR3 is CSASGIIDTNF. The CDR3 DNA follows: TGCAGTGCTAGCGGGATCATTGATACTAATTTT.

This clonotype was seen a handful of times. CDR3 amino acids: CASSESGTGNIQYF. Written as DNA, the CDR3 is TGTGCCAGCAGTGAGTCCGGGACAGGAAACATTCAGTACTTC. The gene calls are TRBV12-3 or TRBV12-4 and TRBJ2-4; TRBD1 matches 8 bases. Unmatched junction bases numbered 6, after V lost 5 bases and J lost 6 bases. The CDR3 has 14 amino acids.

J is TRBJ1-1 and V is TRBV6-1, with a tentative D call TRBD1 (6 bases). V shed 8 bases and J shed 0 bases, with 16 bases lying between them. CDR1 is MNHNS and CDR2 is SASEGT in the germline V gene. The CDR3 length is 15 residues. This CDR3 reads CASGIWTDMNTEAFF. CDR3 DNA: TGTGCCAGCGGAATTTGGACAGATATGAACACTGAAGCTTTCTTT.

The gene calls are TRBV19 and TRBJ1-5, with D unresolved. This CDR3 is built from 13 residues. V was cut by 5 bases and J by 3 bases, with 8 bases left in between. Germline CDR1 reads LNHDA; CDR2 reads SQIVND (reference sequence). Here the CDR3 DNA reads TGTGCCAGTAGTTTTGCCTCCAATCAGCCCCAGCATTTT. It yields the protein CASSFASNQPQHF. Together with reference TRBV19 and TRBJ1-5, the CDR3 gives the full variable domain: DGGITQSPKYLFRKEGQNVTLSCEQNLNHDAMYWYRQDPGQGLRLIYYSQIVNDFQKGDIAEGYSVSREKKESFPLTVTSAQKNPTAFYLCASSFASNQPQHFGDGTRLSIL.

The V call is TRBV12-3 or TRBV12-4, the J call TRBJ1-1; TRBD1 agrees at 7 bases. With V trimmed by 6 bases and J by 5 bases, 12 bases remained unmatched. This CDR3 comprises 15 residues. Written as DNA, the CDR3 is TGTGCCAGCAGGGGAAGGACAGGTCGGGTGACTGAAGCTTTCTTT. The encoded protein is CASRGRTGRVTEAFF.

This sequence joins TRBV7-9 and TRBJ2-7; no firm D call. Germline assignment: CDR1 SEHNR and CDR2 FQNEAQ (reference sequence). This CDR3 comprises 15 residues. V was pared by 2 bases and J by 2 bases, with 13 bases between. For the CDR3, the DNA is TGTGCCAGCAGCTTATCCGGCCAGAGGACCTACGAGCAGTACGTC. It yields the protein CASSLSGQRTYEQYV.

The chain links TRBV18 to TRBJ2-7; D not certain. The CDR3 runs 13 residues. V lost 2 bases, J lost 0 bases, and 5 bases lay in between. The germline CDR1 and CDR2 sequences are KGHSH and LQKENI. In DNA, the CDR3 is TGTGCCAGCTCACCAAACTTCTCCTACGAGCAGTACTTC. It yields the protein CASSPNFSYEQYF.

Here the CDR3 DNA reads TGTGCCAGCAGTGAGACGGGGGCAAAGGAGACCCAGTACTTC. Its protein is CASSETGAKETQYF. This chain connects TRBV25-1 to TRBJ2-5; the D gene could be TRBD1 or TRBD2 (6 bases each). CDR1 and CDR2 (germline): MGHDK, SYGVNS. The CDR3 has 14 residues. V shed 3 bases and J shed 5 bases, with 13 bases lying between them.

The chain combines TRBV5-6 with TRBJ2-1; 10 bases agree with TRBD2. In germline, CDR1 is SGHDT, CDR2 YYEEEE. The CDR3 totals 17 residues. With V trimmed by 1 base and J by 5 bases, 9 bases remained unmatched. In DNA, the CDR3 is TGTGCCAGCAGCTTGCCGCTAGCGGGAGATGCCCACAATGAGCAGTTCTTC. Protein sequence: CASSLPLAGDAHNEQFF.

This clonotype was recorded a few times. The J gene is TRBJ2-1, the V gene TRBV12-3 or TRBV12-4; TRBD2 agrees at 12 bases. The CDR3 has 15 amino acids. J lost 7 bases, V lost 2 bases, and 3 bases had no gene match. The CDR3 here is CASSLKGLAGNEQFF. Here the CDR3 DNA reads TGTGCCAGCAGTTTAAAAGGACTAGCGGGGAATGAGCAGTTCTTC.

This clonotype was detected a few times. V and J are TRBV30 and TRBJ2-3, with 9 bases that match TRBD2. The CDR3 length is 14 residues. CDR1 is GTSNPN and CDR2 is SVGIG in the germline V gene (reference sequence). V gave up 3 bases and J gave up 0 bases; unmatched junction bases: 1. The CDR3 DNA follows: TGTGCCTGGAGGCTAGCGGGGAGCACAGATACGCAGTATTTT. The encoded protein is CAWRLAGSTDTQYF.

There are a few counts of this clonotype. This chain connects TRBV20-1 to TRBJ2-3; D is uncertain. The CDR3 has 12 residues. CDR1 is DFQATT and CDR2 is SNEGSKA in the germline V gene (reference sequence). V was trimmed by 5 bases and J by 3 bases, leaving 9 bases between them. This CDR3 is CSAPESTDTQYF. The DNA of the CDR3 is TGCAGTGCTCCGGAGAGTACAGATACGCAGTATTTT.

The rearrangement uses TRBV21-1 and TRBJ2-1; the D segment call TRBD2 is taken from the table without a DNA check. TRBV21-1 constitutes a pseudogene. This CDR3 region has 19 residues. CDR3 region: CASSKGGDGGRAPYNEQFF. As DNA, the CDR3 is TGTGCCAGCAGCAAGGGGGGTGACGGGGGGAGGGCCCCCTACAATGAGCAGTTCTTC.

This clonotype was recorded a few times. V gene TRBV12-5 combines with J gene TRBJ2-3; no clear D. Trimming removed 3 bases from V and 1 base from J, with 5 bases in between. There are 13 residues in the CDR3. Germline CDR1 and CDR2: LGHNT and FRNRAP. The CDR3 DNA sequence: TGTGCTAGTGGTTTTGTTGGCACAGATACGCAGTATTTT. This encodes CASGFVGTDTQYF.

The J gene is TRBJ2-1, the V gene TRBV5-1; 7 bases are a match to TRBD2. The CDR3 loop spans 14 amino acids. Trimming cost V 2 bases and J 7 bases; bases outside gene matches: 6. Germline CDR1 is SGHRS and CDR2 is YFSETQ. The CDR3 is CASSFLLAPNEQFF. Written as DNA, the CDR3 is TGCGCCAGCAGCTTTTTACTAGCGCCGAATGAGCAGTTCTTC.

This clonotype has only a few counts. The CDR3 coding sequence is TGTGCCAGCAGCCTACACAGCAGCTCTGGAAACACCATATATTTT. This encodes CASSLHSSSGNTIYF. The V call is TRBV14, the J call TRBJ1-3; D is unresolved. CDR3 length: 15 residues. Trimming left V 4 bases short and J 0 bases short, with 10 bases between. Germline values: CDR1 SGHDN, CDR2 FVKESK.

There are a few counts of this clonotype. As DNA, the CDR3 is TGTGCCAGCACAACATCGGGTAACAGGGGGTTTCGGACTGAAGCTTTCTTT. Translated: CASTTSGNRGFRTEAFF. This chain uses TRBV27 with TRBJ1-1; 8 bases agree with TRBD1. The CDR3 has 17 amino acids. CDR1 is MNHEY and CDR2 is SMNVEV in the germline V gene (reference sequence). The J segment lost 5 bases and the V segment lost 7 bases, leaving 18 bases of the junction unmatched.

Only a few counts were recorded for this clonotype. The chain links TRBV5-1 to TRBJ2-1; a possible D gene is TRBD1 (5 bases). Trimming removed 0 bases from V and 8 bases from J, with 18 bases in between. Germline CDR1 reads SGHRS; CDR2 reads YFSETQ. CDR3 length: 16 amino acids. The CDR3 DNA sequence: TGCGCCAGCAGCTTGGGTCCATCAACGTCCAGGGATGAGCAGTTCTTC. Amino acids: CASSLGPSTSRDEQFF.

This clonotype was found a few times. The chain is built from TRBV25-1 and TRBJ2-1, with 7 bases that match TRBD1. Germline V gene data show CDR1 as MGHDK and CDR2 as SYGVNS. CDR3 length: 14 residues. The ends lost 8 bases at V and 2 bases at J; junction bases unmatched: 6. CDR3 DNA: TGTGCCAGCGCCAGGGGGATCACCTACAATGAGCAGTTCTTC. As protein: CASARGITYNEQFF. The entire variable domain, with the rest obtained from reference TRBV25-1 and TRBJ2-1, is as follows: EADIYQTPRYLVIGTGKKITLECSQTMGHDKMYWYQQDPGMELHLIHYSYGVNSTEKGDLSSESTVSRIRTEHFPLTLESARPSHTSQYLCASARGITYNEQFFGPGTRLTVL.

V usage is TRBV7-9 and J usage is TRBJ1-1; D remains ambiguous. This CDR3 has 12 amino acids. Per the germline V gene, CDR1 is SEHNR and CDR2 is FQNEAQ (reference sequence). Between the trimmed V and J ends, which lost 5 bases and 5 bases, there was a span of 9 bases. Here the CDR3 reads CASSAGRTEAFF. The CDR3 coding sequence is TGTGCCAGCAGCGCCGGGCGGACTGAAGCTTTCTTT.

This clonotype has a handful of counts. V is TRBV15 and J is TRBJ2-1, with TRBD2 matching 7 bases. This CDR3 has 15 amino acids. Unmatched junction bases numbered 7, after V lost 5 bases and J lost 3 bases. Germline V gene data show CDR1 as LNHNV and CDR2 as YYDKDF (reference sequence). DNA for the CDR3: TGTGCCACCAGCTCCCGACTAGCTAGCTACAATGAGCAGTTCTTC. This encodes CATSSRLASYNEQFF.

The CDR3 here is CSARKTGIYEQYV. The CDR3 nucleotides are TGCAGTGCTAGGAAGACAGGGATCTACGAGCAGTACGTC. The rearrangement uses TRBV20-1 and TRBJ2-7; 7 bases line up with TRBD1. The CDR3 length is 13 residues. Unmatched junction bases numbered 5, after V lost 3 bases and J lost 3 bases. Per the germline V gene, CDR1 is DFQATT and CDR2 is SNEGSKA (reference sequence).